The 25 T cell receptor beta chains below all came from one sample that was sequenced in a study of cytomegalovirus exposure and HLA in healthy donors (dated by TCRdb to between 2016 and 2019). The library relied on the immunoSEQ multiplex PCR assay. TCRdb obtained this table from immuneACCESS and retained in-frame rearrangements with V and J assigned. These tables miss some clones; where compared with another copy, unresolved V genes account for less than half of the shortfall, and the remainder is unexplained. Counted in this sample were tens of thousands of clones; approximately 95% of them appeared once. The ten most abundant clones make up roughly 6.6% of the sample. The sequencing sample was made of PBMCs. The receptors come from a woman under 30 in good health and CMV-seropositive.

V is TRBV25-1 and J is TRBJ1-2; D gene unclear. CDR1 MGHDK and CDR2 SYGVNS come from the germline V gene. V was pared by 2 bases and J by 8 bases, with 15 bases between. This CDR3 is built from 14 residues. CDR3 bases: TGTGCCAGCAGTGAACCCGACCCAATGGGCGGCTACACCTTC. Protein: CASSEPDPMGGYTF.

The chain links TRBV28 to TRBJ2-1; 11 bases map to TRBD2. The CDR3 covers 17 residues. Germline assignment: CDR1 MDHEN and CDR2 SYDVKM. The ends lost 7 bases at V and 6 bases at J; junction bases unmatched: 14. The CDR3 DNA follows: TGTGCCAGCACCCTACAGCCCCGACTAGCGGGATCCAATGAGCAGTTCTTC. This sequence encodes CASTLQPRLAGSNEQFF.

This clone appeared once. V usage is TRBV2 and J usage is TRBJ2-1; D may be TRBD2 (7 bases). Between the trimmed V and J ends, which lost 6 bases and 4 bases, there was a span of 16 bases. There are 15 residues in the CDR3. The germline V gene encodes CDR1 SNHLY and CDR2 FYNNEI. The DNA of the CDR3 is TGTGCCAGCAGGGCGGGGGCCTTAAGATACAATGAGCAGTTCTTC. Protein sequence: CASRAGALRYNEQFF.

This rearrangement joins TRBV13 to TRBJ2-7, with D possibly TRBD1 on 6 matching bases. The CDR3 has 15 residues. The V end lost 3 bases, the J end lost 2 bases, and 14 bases lay between the germline ends. Germline values: CDR1 PRHDT, CDR2 FYEKMQ (reference sequence). For the CDR3, the DNA is TGTGCCAGCAGCTTGCAAAACAGGGCAACCTACGAGCAGTACTTC. Protein product: CASSLQNRATYEQYF.

DNA of the CDR3: TGTGCCACCTCACGGGGTCACAATTCACCCCTCCACTTT. Translated, it gives CATSRGHNSPLHF. The V call is TRBV28, the J call TRBJ1-6; D remains ambiguous. The CDR3 length is 13 residues. V lost 10 bases and J lost 7, with 14 bases in between. In germline, CDR1 is MDHEN, CDR2 SYDVKM.

The V gene is TRBV29-1, the J gene TRBJ1-1, with unresolved D. CDR1 is SQVTM, CDR2 ANQGSEA, per germline. V was clipped by 4 bases and J by 5 bases, with 20 bases between them. The CDR3 consists of 15 residues. The CDR3 reads CSVVVRFGGATEAFF. CDR3 sequence (DNA): TGCAGCGTTGTAGTGAGGTTCGGTGGTGCAACTGAAGCTTTCTTT.

The rearrangement joins TRBV2 to TRBJ2-5, with a weak D call TRBD1 (5 bases). The germline V and J ends were trimmed by 9 bases and 0 bases, with 11 bases remaining between them. Germline CDR1 is SNHLY and CDR2 is FYNNEI. CDR3 size: 13 residues. CDR3 region: CASDREYQETQYF. DNA for the CDR3: TGTGCCAGTGACAGAGAGTACCAAGAGACCCAGTACTTC. Based on the CDR3 plus reference TRBV2 and TRBJ2-5, the full variable domain is EPEVTQTPSHQVTQMGQEVILRCVPISNHLYFYWYRQILGQKVEFLVSFYNNEISEKSEIFDDQFSVERPDGSNFTLKIRSTKLEDSAMYFCASDREYQETQYFGPGTRLLVL.

The chain combines TRBV6-5 with TRBJ2-3, with TRBD1 matching over 7 bases. Per the germline V gene, CDR1 is MNHEY and CDR2 is SVGAGI. The CDR3 runs 16 residues. Germline trimming cut 0 bases from V and 1 base from J; bases unmatched to any gene: 4. The CDR3 loop is CASSYSRQGGTDTQYF. The DNA for the CDR3 is TGTGCCAGCAGTTACTCGAGACAGGGCGGCACAGATACGCAGTATTTT.

This chain uses TRBV5-1 with TRBJ2-5; 14 bases are shared with TRBD2. Germline V gene sequence: CDR1 SGHRS, CDR2 YFSETQ. The CDR3 loop spans 19 amino acids. V gave up 0 bases and J gave up 1 base; unmatched junction bases: 8. CDR3 sequence (DNA): TGCGCCAGCAGCTTGGCCGGGACTAGCGGGAGCTCATCCCAAGAGACCCAGTACTTC. Translated: CASSLAGTSGSSSQETQYF.

The J gene is TRBJ2-7, the V gene TRBV27; a possible D gene is TRBD1 (5 bases). The CDR3 runs 13 residues. V lost 6 bases and J lost 6, with 15 bases in between. Looked up from germline, CDR1 is MNHEY and CDR2 is SMNVEV (reference sequence). For the CDR3, the DNA is TGTGCCAGCAGCTGGGGCGGAGTACGCGAGCAGTACTTC. Protein product: CASSWGGVREQYF.

The gene calls are TRBV15 and TRBJ1-2; D call uncertain. The CDR3 is 13 amino acids. Trimming pared 1 base from V and 4 bases from J, leaving 7 bases between. The germline V gene has CDR1 LNHNV and CDR2 YYDKDF (reference sequence). This CDR3 reads CATSRGLGYGYTF. CDR3 coding DNA: TGTGCCACCAGCAGAGGACTGGGCTATGGCTACACCTTC. The complete variable domain, with remaining parts taken from reference TRBV15 and TRBJ1-2, reads DAMVIQNPRYQVTQFGKPVTLSCSQTLNHNVMYWYQQKSSQAPKLLFHYYDKDFNNEADTPDNFQSRRPNTSFCFLDIRSPGLGDTAMYLCATSRGLGYGYTFGSGTRLTVV.

This chain connects TRBV5-1 to TRBJ2-6, with 7 positions matching TRBD1. Germline loops: CDR1 SGHRS, CDR2 YFSETQ. The CDR3 is 17 amino acids. V was pared by 0 bases and J by 4 bases, with 7 bases of the junction left unmatched. CDR3 loop: CASSLGTGPSGANVLTF. The CDR3 coding sequence is TGCGCCAGCAGCTTGGGGACAGGACCATCAGGGGCCAACGTCCTGACTTTC. The variable domain in full, with the rest retrieved from reference TRBV5-1 and TRBJ2-6, is KAGVTQTPRYLIKTRGQQVTLSCSPISGHRSVSWYQQTPGQGLQFLFEYFSETQRNKGNFPGRFSGRQFSNSRSEMNVSTLELGDSALYLCASSLGTGPSGANVLTFGAGSRLTVL.

The V gene is TRBV5-8, the J gene TRBJ1-2; 11 bases align to TRBD1. V lost 4 bases and J lost 6; bases outside the gene matches: 8. The CDR3 is 15 amino acids. Germline CDR1 and CDR2: SGHTS and YDEGEE. As DNA, the CDR3 is TGTGCCAGCAGCGCGGGACAGGGGGAGGTCGATGGCTACACCTTC. Its translation: CASSAGQGEVDGYTF.

V and J are TRBV28 and TRBJ2-7; 11 nucleotides match TRBD2. The V segment lost 6 bases and the J segment 3 bases; nucleotides outside the gene matches: 10. In germline, CDR1 is MDHEN, CDR2 SYDVKM. The CDR3 spans 16 residues. CDR3 sequence: CASRLRTSGFLYEQYF. The CDR3, as DNA: TGTGCCAGCAGGTTAAGGACTAGCGGGTTTCTCTACGAGCAGTACTTC. Filled out from reference TRBV28 and TRBJ2-7, the complete variable domain reads DVKVTQSSRYLVKRTGEKVFLECVQDMDHENMFWYRQDPGLGLRLIYFSYDVKMKEKGDIPEGYSVSREKKERFSLILESASTNQTSMYLCASRLRTSGFLYEQYFGPGTRLTVT.

CDR3 DNA sequence: TGTGCCAGCGGGGGGAGGGCGCACGAGCAGTACTTC. This translates into CASGGRAHEQYF. The chain combines TRBV13 with TRBJ2-7, with TRBD2 matching over 7 bases. Unmatched junction bases numbered 6, after V lost 8 bases and J lost 5 bases. CDR1 is PRHDT, CDR2 FYEKMQ, per germline (reference sequence). The CDR3 totals 12 residues.

The chain recombines TRBV5-1 with TRBJ2-5, with TRBD1 matching over 7 bases. CDR3 length equals 14 residues. The V segment lost 0 bases and the J segment 1 base; nucleotides outside the gene matches: 0. Germline CDR1 reads SGHRS; CDR2 reads YFSETQ. Here the CDR3 reads CASSLDRGQETQYF. As DNA, the CDR3 is TGCGCCAGCAGCTTGGACAGGGGCCAAGAGACCCAGTACTTC. Supplemented by reference TRBV5-1 and TRBJ2-5, the full variable domain reads KAGVTQTPRYLIKTRGQQVTLSCSPISGHRSVSWYQQTPGQGLQFLFEYFSETQRNKGNFPGRFSGRQFSNSRSEMNVSTLELGDSALYLCASSLDRGQETQYFGPGTRLLVL.

The chain uses TRBV20-1 and TRBJ1-2, with D unresolved. This CDR3 region has 9 residues. Trimming shortened V by 4 bases and J by 14 bases, and 11 bases separated the two germline ends. CDR1 DFQATT and CDR2 SNEGSKA come from the germline V gene (reference sequence). The CDR3 nucleotides read TGCAGTGCTACCCCCTCGGGAACCTTC. Amino acids: CSATPSGTF.

The chain carries TRBV27 and TRBJ2-1; D ambiguous. Trimming pared 6 bases from V and 0 bases from J, leaving 12 bases between. The CDR3 covers 15 residues. Germline V gives CDR1 MNHEY, CDR2 SMNVEV (reference sequence). This CDR3 is CASRVRLSSYNEQFF. DNA for the CDR3: TGTGCCAGCAGAGTGAGGCTGAGCTCCTACAATGAGCAGTTCTTC.

The chain carries TRBV2 and TRBJ1-5; D gene ambiguous. Trimming took 3 bases from V and 6 from J, leaving 12 bases between them. CDR3 length: 14 residues. Germline CDR1 and CDR2: SNHLY and FYNNEI. CDR3 nucleotide sequence: TGTGCCAGCAGTGACCGGGGTGGGAGTCAGCCCCAGCATTTT. It is translated as CASSDRGGSQPQHF.

This rearrangement joins TRBV5-6 to TRBJ1-2; 7 bases line up with TRBD1. Germline lookup yields CDR1 SGHDT and CDR2 YYEEEE. V lost 4 bases and J lost 4; bases outside the gene matches: 7. The CDR3 spans 14 residues. The CDR3: CASSARQGSYGYTF. CDR3 bases: TGTGCCAGCAGCGCCCGACAGGGTAGCTATGGCTACACCTTC.

The chain links TRBV4-1 to TRBJ1-1, with 9 positions matching TRBD1. The V gene end was trimmed by 4 bases and the J gene end by 2 bases; junction bases not matched to a gene: 8. CDR3 length equals 16 residues. CDR1 is MGHRA, CDR2 YSYEKL, per germline. The CDR3 bases are TGCGCCAGCAGCCGCCCCGGGACAGGGTTCAACACTGAAGCTTTCTTT. This sequence encodes CASSRPGTGFNTEAFF.

This clone showed up just once. The chain uses TRBV5-1 and TRBJ2-7; TRBD1 matches 7 bases. V lost 1 base to trimming and J lost 2 bases; unmatched junction nucleotides: 6. The CDR3 contains 15 residues. Germline V CDR1 and CDR2: SGHRS, YFSETQ. CDR3 nucleotide sequence: TGCGCCAGCAGCTTGTTAGGGACAGCAGCCTACGAGCAGTACTTC. Translation gives CASSLLGTAAYEQYF.

V and J are TRBV18 and TRBJ1-5; a weak D match, TRBD1 (5 bases). The germline V gene has CDR1 KGHSH and CDR2 LQKENI. The CDR3 is made up of 14 amino acids. The ends were cut back, 3 bases at V and 8 bases at J, with 14 bases in the middle. The CDR3 protein is CASSPRSGGEPQHF. The CDR3 DNA reads as TGTGCCAGCTCACCCCGGTCGGGAGGGGAGCCCCAGCATTTT. The variable domain in full, with the rest retrieved from reference TRBV18 and TRBJ1-5, is NAGVMQNPRHLVRRRGQEARLRCSPMKGHSHVYWYRQLPEEGLKFMVYLQKENIIDESGMPKERFSAEFPKEGPSILRIQQVVRGDSAAYFCASSPRSGGEPQHFGDGTRLSIL.

The gene calls are TRBV7-9 and TRBJ2-7; the match to TRBD2 covers 9 bases. The germline V gene encodes CDR1 SEHNR and CDR2 FQNEAQ (reference sequence). V shed 7 bases, J shed 1 base, and the junction held 8 bases outside the gene matches. CDR3 length equals 15 residues. CDR3 sequence (DNA): TGTGCCAGCACCCCTGTGCGGGAGGGATCCTACGAGCAGTACTTC. Translated: CASTPVREGSYEQYF. The full variable domain, completed using reference TRBV7-9 and TRBJ2-7, is DTGVSQNPRHKITKRGQNVTFRCDPISEHNRLYWYRQTLGQGPEFLTYFQNEAQLEKSRLLSDRFSAERPKGSFSTLEIQRTEQGDSAMYLCASTPVREGSYEQYFGPGTRLTVT.

This chain connects TRBV5-1 to TRBJ2-4; D is unresolved. V dropped 0 bases and J dropped 0 bases, with 7 bases sitting between them. Germline V gives CDR1 SGHRS, CDR2 YFSETQ. The CDR3 has 15 amino acids. CDR3 in amino acids: CASSLEPIAKNIQYF. The DNA for the CDR3 is TGCGCCAGCAGCTTGGAGCCCATAGCCAAAAACATTCAGTACTTC.